Sequencing of this T cell receptor (beta chain) was carried out in a study of cytomegalovirus exposure and HLA in healthy donors. General study results and limits: Accurate HLA-A and HLA-B prediction from TCR beta sequences was reported for most subjects.

About this clone itself: Its target is not known.

Between the trimmed V and J ends, which lost 5 bases and 8 bases, there was a span of 19 bases. This CDR3 contains 14 residues. CDR1 is SGHDT and CDR2 is YYEEEE in the germline V gene. PCR was performed using 60 Vbeta and 13 Jbeta primers. Here immunoSEQ multiplex PCR was the method, and the copy in TCRdb shows in-frame clones only, minus some. The repertoire has fewer than 250,000 clones, 80% to 90% of them found once; the top ten carry roughly 1.3%. V is TRBV5-6 and J is TRBJ1-2; no clear D gene. The sequenced sample consisted of PBMCs. The receptor comes from a man younger than 40 in good health and CMV-seronegative. The CDR3 nucleotides are TGTGCCAGCAGGTTAGGATATGCAGGTCGAGGCTACACCTTC. It is translated as CASRLGYAGRGYTF.